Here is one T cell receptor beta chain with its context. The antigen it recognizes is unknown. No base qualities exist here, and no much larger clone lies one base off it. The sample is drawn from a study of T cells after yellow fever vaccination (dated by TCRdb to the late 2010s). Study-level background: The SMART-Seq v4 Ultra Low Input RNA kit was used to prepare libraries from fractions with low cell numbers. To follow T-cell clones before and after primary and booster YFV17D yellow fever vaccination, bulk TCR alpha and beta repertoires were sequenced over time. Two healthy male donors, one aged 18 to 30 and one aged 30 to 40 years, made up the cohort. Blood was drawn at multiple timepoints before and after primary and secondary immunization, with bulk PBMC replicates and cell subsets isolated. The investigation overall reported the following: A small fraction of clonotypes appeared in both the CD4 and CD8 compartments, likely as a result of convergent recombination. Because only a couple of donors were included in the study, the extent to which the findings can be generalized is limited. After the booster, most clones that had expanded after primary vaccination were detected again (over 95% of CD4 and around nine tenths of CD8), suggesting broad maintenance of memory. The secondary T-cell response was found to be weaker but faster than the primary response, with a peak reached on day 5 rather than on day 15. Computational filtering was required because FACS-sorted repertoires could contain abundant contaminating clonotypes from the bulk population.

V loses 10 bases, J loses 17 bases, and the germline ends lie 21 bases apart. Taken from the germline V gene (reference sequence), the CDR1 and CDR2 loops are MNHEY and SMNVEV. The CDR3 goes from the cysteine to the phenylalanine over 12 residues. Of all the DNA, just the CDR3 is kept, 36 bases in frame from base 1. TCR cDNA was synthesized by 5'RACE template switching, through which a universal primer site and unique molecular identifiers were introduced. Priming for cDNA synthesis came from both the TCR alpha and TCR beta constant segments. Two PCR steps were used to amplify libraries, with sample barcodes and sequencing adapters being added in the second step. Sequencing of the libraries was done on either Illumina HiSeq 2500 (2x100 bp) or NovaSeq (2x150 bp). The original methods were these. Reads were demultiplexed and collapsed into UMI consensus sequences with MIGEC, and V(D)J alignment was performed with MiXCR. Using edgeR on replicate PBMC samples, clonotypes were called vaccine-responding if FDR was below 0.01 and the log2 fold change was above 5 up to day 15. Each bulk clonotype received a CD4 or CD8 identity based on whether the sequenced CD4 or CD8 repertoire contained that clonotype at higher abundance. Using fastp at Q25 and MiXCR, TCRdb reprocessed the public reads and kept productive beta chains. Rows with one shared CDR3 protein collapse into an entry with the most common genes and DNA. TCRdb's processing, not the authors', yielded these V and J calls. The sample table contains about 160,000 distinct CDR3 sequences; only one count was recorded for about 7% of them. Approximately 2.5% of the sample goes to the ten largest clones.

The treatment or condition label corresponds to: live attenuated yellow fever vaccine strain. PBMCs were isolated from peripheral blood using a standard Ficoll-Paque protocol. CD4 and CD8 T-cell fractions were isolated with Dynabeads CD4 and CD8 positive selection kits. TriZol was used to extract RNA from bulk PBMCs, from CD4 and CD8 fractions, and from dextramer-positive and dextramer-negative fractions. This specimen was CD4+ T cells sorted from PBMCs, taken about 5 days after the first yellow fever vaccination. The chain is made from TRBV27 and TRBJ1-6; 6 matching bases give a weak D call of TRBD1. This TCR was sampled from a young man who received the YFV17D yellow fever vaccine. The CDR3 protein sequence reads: CATKGGPGVFHF. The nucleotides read TGTGCCACCAAGGGGGGGCCGGGAGTCTTCCACTTT.